The rows below give T cell receptor beta chains drawn from one sample of a study of long-term antiretroviral therapy in people with HIV. Sequenced by immunoSEQ multiplex PCR; TCRdb stores in-frame clones only, minus some. This table holds around 21,000 clones, about nine tenths found once. The material sequenced was unsorted PBMCs, taken 0.2 years before starting antiretroviral therapy. The receptors here all came from a man between 18 and 29 years old with HIV. CDR3s include the opening cysteine and the closing phenylalanine or tryptophan. The D gene is left open where the match is weak. Clone size, where shown, is once, few, many, or a class for clones that have expanded.

V gene	D gene	J gene	clone size	CDR3 protein	CDR3 DNA
TRBV5-5	-	TRBJ1-5	-	CASSSYGGPDQPQHF	TGTGCCAGCAGCTCCTACGGGGGACCCGATCAGCCCCAGCATTTT
TRBV27	-	TRBJ1-1	-	CASSLSGDTEAFF	TGTGCCAGCAGTTTATCGGGGGATACTGAAGCTTTCTTT
TRBV6-6	TRBD1	TRBJ1-3	once	CASSYVQGAGNTIYF	TGTGCCAGCAGTTACGTACAGGGGGCCGGAAACACCATATATTTT
TRBV19	-	TRBJ1-1	-	CASSPPGGTEAFF	TGTGCCAGTAGCCCCCCGGGCGGCACTGAAGCTTTCTTT
TRBV5-4	TRBD2	TRBJ2-7	-	CASGTPSTSAHYEQYF	TGTGCCAGCGGCACGCCGTCGACTAGCGCCCACTACGAGCAGTACTTC
TRBV4-3	-	TRBJ1-1	-	CASSQEVMNTEAFF	TGCGCCAGCAGCCAAGAGGTGATGAACACTGAAGCTTTCTTT
TRBV30	-	TRBJ1-5	-	CAWSLNQGTLFSNQPQHF	TGTGCCTGGAGTTTAAACCAGGGGACCCTTTTTAGCAATCAGCCCCAGCATTTT
TRBV4-1	-	TRBJ1-3	-	CASAGTTGNTIYF	TGCGCCAGTGCCGGGACGACGGGAAACACCATATATTTT
TRBV9	-	TRBJ1-1	-	CASSVGVGNTEAFF	TGTGCCAGCAGCGTAGGGGTCGGGAACACTGAAGCTTTCTTT
TRBV14	-	TRBJ2-3	-	CASSQDRGTDTQYF	TGTGCCAGCAGCCAAGACCGCGGGACAGATACGCAGTATTTT
TRBV4-3	-	TRBJ2-7	few	CASSQERGGYEQYF	TGCGCCAGCAGCCAAGAACGGGGCGGGTACGAGCAGTACTTC
TRBV11-2	-	TRBJ2-7	-	CASSLGSGAPYEQYF	TGTGCCAGCAGCTTAGGATCAGGGGCCCCCTACGAGCAGTACTTC
TRBV10-2	TRBD2	TRBJ2-1	-	CATPGLAGAGEQFF	TGCGCCACCCCGGGACTAGCGGGAGCTGGTGAGCAGTTCTTC
TRBV5-4	-	TRBJ2-3	-	CASSLDGYTDTQYF	TGTGCCAGCAGCTTGGACGGTTACACAGATACGCAGTATTTT
TRBV9	TRBD2	TRBJ2-7	-	CASSVSGSLDEQYF	TGTGCCAGCAGCGTCAGCGGGAGTCTCGACGAGCAGTACTTC
TRBV7-9	-	TRBJ1-5	medium-sized	CASSSIGGDQPQHF	TGTGCCAGCAGCTCAATAGGTGGTGATCAGCCCCAGCATTTT
TRBV14	-	TRBJ1-1	few	CASRGGGSRRWTEAFF	TGTGCCAGCAGAGGTGGGGGGTCTCGGAGGTGGACTGAAGCTTTCTTT
TRBV6-1	-	TRBJ2-3	-	CASSQQGGSDTQYF	TGTGCCAGCAGCCAACAGGGCGGTTCAGATACGCAGTATTTT
TRBV7-8	TRBD2	TRBJ2-5	once	CASSLSRLAGVAETQYF	TGTGCCAGCAGCTTATCTCGACTAGCGGGAGTTGCGGAGACCCAGTACTTC
TRBV13	-	TRBJ2-7	-	CASSFTRSFEQYF	TGTGCCAGCAGCTTCACCCGAAGTTTTGAGCAGTACTTC
TRBV9	-	TRBJ2-7	-	CASSGTASSYEQYF	TGTGCCAGCAGCGGGACAGCAAGCTCCTACGAGCAGTACTTC
TRBV18	-	TRBJ2-7	-	CASSLKGGAYPYEQYF	TGTGCCAGCTCACTAAAGGGGGGGGCGTACCCCTACGAGCAGTACTTC
TRBV30	TRBD1	TRBJ2-4	once	CAWSLRDRVDIQYF	TGTGCCTGGAGTCTCCGGGACAGGGTAGACATTCAGTACTTC
TRBV5-4	-	TRBJ1-1	-	CASSSGMNTEAFF	TGTGCCAGCAGCTCCGGGATGAACACTGAAGCTTTCTTT
TRBV4-1	-	TRBJ1-5	-	CASSQDLGQPQHF	TGCGCCAGCAGCCAAGATCTCGGACAGCCCCAGCATTTT
TRBV4-2	-	TRBJ1-2	-	CASSQDSHGYTF	TGTGCCAGCAGCCAAGATTCGCATGGCTACACCTTC
TRBV19	-	TRBJ1-1	-	CASSITGDTEAFF	TGTGCCAGTAGTATTACGGGGGACACTGAAGCTTTCTTT
TRBV7-3	-	TRBJ1-6	-	CASSLDQAQCLNSPLHF	TGTGCCAGCAGCTTAGATCAGGCACAGTGCTTAAATTCACCCCTCCACTTT
TRBV5-1	-	TRBJ2-5	-	CASTRGSETQYF	TGCGCCAGCACCAGGGGTTCGGAGACCCAGTACTTC
TRBV7-8	-	TRBJ1-1	-	CASSQWGSRAGEDTEAFF	TGTGCCAGCAGCCAATGGGGTTCTCGTGCAGGGGAGGACACTGAAGCTTTCTTT
TRBV5-6	TRBD1	TRBJ2-5	-	CASSSGTEKQETQYF	TGTGCCAGCAGCTCCGGGACAGAAAAACAAGAGACCCAGTACTTC
TRBV6-1	-	TRBJ2-5	-	CASSVQGVETQYF	TGTGCCAGCAGTGTACAAGGGGTCGAGACCCAGTACTTC
TRBV6-6	-	TRBJ1-5	-	CASSWPLKGAGQPQHF	TGTGCCAGCAGTTGGCCGCTGAAAGGGGCTGGTCAGCCCCAGCATTTT
TRBV7-9	TRBD1	TRBJ2-1	once	CASSLSDRAKSFSYNEQFF	TGTGCCAGCAGCTTATCCGACAGGGCCAAATCTTTCTCCTACAATGAGCAGTTCTTC
TRBV9	-	TRBJ1-4	few	CASSKGGSEKLFF	TGTGCCAGCAGCAAGGGGGGATCCGAAAAACTGTTTTTT
TRBV15	-	TRBJ2-3	-	CATSRGGAGAFPEADTQYF	TGTGCCACCAGCAGAGGGGGGGCGGGAGCTTTCCCTGAAGCCGATACGCAGTATTTT
TRBV2	TRBD1	TRBJ1-5	-	CASSRTGLRPQHF	TGTGCCAGCAGCCGGACAGGATTGAGGCCCCAGCATTTT
TRBV5-1	-	TRBJ2-1	-	CASSLAGHGSDEQFF	TGCGCCAGCAGCTTGGCTGGGCACGGATCGGATGAGCAGTTCTTC
TRBV2	-	TRBJ2-1	-	CASTQNVGGGVTYNEQFF	TGTGCCAGCACCCAAAATGTGGGCGGGGGCGTAACCTACAATGAGCAGTTCTTC
TRBV6-5	-	TRBJ1-4	-	CASSYSTVGEKLFF	TGTGCCAGCAGTTACTCGACTGTCGGGGAAAAACTGTTTTTT
TRBV7-8	-	TRBJ2-2	once	CASSVSGPNTGELFF	TGTGCCAGCAGCGTTTCAGGGCCCAACACCGGGGAGCTGTTTTTT
TRBV6-6	-	TRBJ2-7	-	CASSYAKLGGPGEQYF	TGTGCCAGCAGTTACGCAAAATTGGGGGGGCCAGGCGAGCAGTACTTC
TRBV5-6	-	TRBJ2-1	-	CASSLYLENEQFF	TGTGCCAGCAGCTTGTACCTAGAAAATGAGCAGTTCTTC
TRBV6-4	-	TRBJ2-2	-	CASSPEGSTGELFF	TGTGCCAGCAGTCCCGAAGGATCCACCGGGGAGCTGTTTTTT